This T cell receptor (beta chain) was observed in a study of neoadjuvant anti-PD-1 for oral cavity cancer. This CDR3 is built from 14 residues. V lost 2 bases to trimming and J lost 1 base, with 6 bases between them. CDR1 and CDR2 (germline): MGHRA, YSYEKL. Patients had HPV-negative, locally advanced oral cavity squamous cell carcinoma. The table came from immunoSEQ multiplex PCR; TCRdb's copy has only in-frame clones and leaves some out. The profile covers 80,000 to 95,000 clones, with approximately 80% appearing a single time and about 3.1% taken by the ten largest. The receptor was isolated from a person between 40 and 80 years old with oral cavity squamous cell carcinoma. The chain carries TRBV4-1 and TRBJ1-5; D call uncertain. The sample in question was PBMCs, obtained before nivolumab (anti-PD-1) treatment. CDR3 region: CASSQSNSNQPQHF. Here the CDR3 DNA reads TGCGCCAGCAGCCAAAGTAACAGCAATCAGCCCCAGCATTTT.